The source of this T cell receptor beta chain is a study of blood T cell repertoires in COVID-19. Looking at the study overall: The United States, Italy and Spain were the sources of the acute and convalescent COVID-19 samples.

Profiling relied on immunoSEQ multiplex PCR, and the TCRdb table lists in-frame clones only, not all of them. This repertoire shows approximately 480,000 clones, roughly 90% found once; its top ten account for about 0.65%. Clinical histories supplied by participants themselves formed the basis of cohort assignment. Two consecutive negative NP/OP PCR tests, clearance, or resolved symptoms defined Cohort 3 recovery. This CDR3 has 12 residues. CDR1 is GTSNPN and CDR2 is SVGIG in the germline V gene (reference sequence). The V segment lost 7 bases and the J segment 2 bases; nucleotides outside the gene matches: 2.

This TCR derives from a young woman who had recovered from COVID-19. Sequenced input: PBMCs or T cells enriched from blood (not recorded which). J is TRBJ1-5 and V is TRBV30; 7 bases align to TRBD1. Here the CDR3 DNA reads TGTGCCTTTACAGGGGGCAATCAGCCCCAGCATTTT. This codes for CAFTGGNQPQHF.